A single TCR beta chain is shown here with its context. These data belong to a study of technical replicates of blood from a handful of donors. The CDR3 is made up of 16 amino acids. Unmatched junction bases numbered 7, after V lost 4 bases and J lost 3 bases. The germline CDR1 and CDR2 sequences are SGHNT and YENEEA. The assay was immunoSEQ multiplex PCR, and TCRdb's table has in-frame clones only and misses some. The table includes tens of thousands of clones, around nine tenths detected once. This chain links TRBV11-3 with TRBJ2-5, with 11 bases fitting TRBD2. The specimen sequenced was T cells isolated from PBMCs. This clonotype was sampled from a human donor in good health. CDR3 residues: CASSSGLAGVKETQYF. CDR3 nucleotides: TGTGCCAGCAGCTCCGGACTAGCGGGTGTTAAAGAGACCCAGTACTTC.